The present TCR beta chain was sequenced within a study of graft-versus-host responses after intestinal transplantation. The ends lost 5 bases at V and 7 bases at J; junction bases unmatched: 13. From germline, CDR1 is SEHNR and CDR2 FQNEAQ (reference sequence). CDR3 length: 16 residues. A note on this clone: Its antigen is as yet unknown.

The table came from immunoSEQ multiplex PCR; TCRdb's copy has only in-frame clones and leaves some out. This table has 40,000 to 55,000 clones, 70% to 85% appearing once. This TCR derives from a human donor who was the organ donor for an intestinal transplant. The genes are TRBV7-9 and TRBJ2-1, with 8 bases aligning to TRBD2. Sequencing was performed on unstimulated CD4+ T cells sorted from spleen or lymph node cells, taken before transplant. The CDR3 sequence is CASSLDAGGSTNEQFF. In DNA form, the CDR3 reads TGTGCCAGCAGCCTAGACGCGGGAGGTTCTACAAATGAGCAGTTCTTC.